This TCR beta chain was sequenced during a study of control samples from healthy donors and cancer patients. Assay: immunoSEQ multiplex PCR; the TCRdb copy retains only in-frame clones and omits some. This sample has some 120,000 clones, with about 88% found just once. The ends lost 8 bases at V and 5 bases at J; junction bases unmatched: 8. This CDR3 comprises 13 residues. Germline CDR1 is KGHSH and CDR2 is LQKENI. The V gene is TRBV18, the J gene TRBJ2-7; 8 bases are shared with TRBD1. This TCR derives from a man between 50 and 59 years old in good health. The specimen was blood. Here the CDR3 reads CASQLDRVDEQYF. As DNA, the CDR3 is TGTGCCAGCCAACTGGACAGGGTGGACGAGCAGTACTTC.